These T cell receptor beta chains were read from a single sample in a study of long-term antiretroviral therapy in people with HIV. TCRdb keeps only in-frame clones here, not all; method: immunoSEQ multiplex PCR. The sample has 15,000 or so clones; approximately 86% are singletons. Source: unsorted PBMCs, taken more than 2.2 years before starting antiretroviral therapy. The source is a woman aged 25 to 39 with HIV. CDR3s leave out the opening cysteine and the closing phenylalanine or tryptophan.

v_call,j_call,cdr3_aa
TRBV7-7,TRBJ1-1,ASSRDSNTEAF
TRBV6-5,TRBJ1-6,ASSLHSPLH
TRBV7-3,TRBJ2-5,ASSRRRGETQY
TRBV11-2,TRBJ1-4,ASSWTLGGDDELF
TRBV30,TRBJ2-5,AWSVRERETQY
TRBV11-2,TRBJ1-2,ASSPHTGFDYGYT
TRBV18,TRBJ2-1,ASSPPLILSAEQF
TRBV19,TRBJ1-6,ASSNQGGNSPLH
TRBV4-1,TRBJ1-5,ASSQVVLGSKGNQPQH
TRBV27,TRBJ1-6,ASSSEGAWSPLH
TRBV27,TRBJ2-7,ASSFLGQGAGEQY
TRBV2,TRBJ1-1,ASRAQGAGTEAF
TRBV5-1,TRBJ2-3,ASSQGLASTDTQY
TRBV13,TRBJ1-1,ASSLSWEGDTEAF
TRBV5-4,TRBJ2-1,ASSLSSGPNTYNEQF
TRBV7-9,TRBJ1-2,ASSRSLFVSYGYT
TRBV7-6,TRBJ2-3,ASSLEARATQY
TRBV11-3,TRBJ1-3,ASSPGTGLAGNTIY
TRBV4-3,TRBJ2-1,ASSQGAYNEQF
TRBV7-6,TRBJ2-1,ASSLLQISYNEQF
TRBV10-2,TRBJ1-5,ASMEGKGMSNQPQH
TRBV7-2,TRBJ2-3,ASSLAVVPDTQY
TRBV2,TRBJ1-1,ASRGGANTEAF
TRBV2,TRBJ2-5,ASSGLTREETQY
TRBV6-5,TRBJ1-2,ASSYSYLGANYGYT
TRBV19,TRBJ2-5,ASSILVAETQY
TRBV4-3,TRBJ1-1,ASSQVVGGPEAF
TRBV25-1,TRBJ2-1,ASSDRDRDDEQF
TRBV27,TRBJ2-7,ASREDVSYEQY
TRBV7-9,TRBJ1-1,ASSLKYAANTEAF
TRBV6-1,TRBJ2-6,ASSEVYGANVLT
TRBV2,TRBJ1-5,ASSEWAGDQPQH
TRBV30,TRBJ1-2,ACKIGTGNGYT
TRBV19,TRBJ1-5,ASSIDDWRAYQPQH
TRBV5-1,TRBJ2-7,ASSLPGYEQY
TRBV6-1,TRBJ2-7,ASSARAVQY
TRBV7-6,TRBJ2-3,ASSSVGTSGASTDTQY
TRBV11-3,TRBJ2-7,ASSLGAGSTYEQY
TRBV19,TRBJ1-2,ASSRRDRPNSNYGYT
TRBV6-1,TRBJ2-4,ASSDTNLLG
TRBV19,TRBJ2-2,ASSIGQRTNTGELF
TRBV10-3,TRBJ1-2,AISERGQDGYT
TRBV18,TRBJ2-5,ASSPRGQETQY
TRBV2,TRBJ2-7,ASSDRGSYEQY
TRBV5-6,TRBJ2-1,ASSSGAGNEQF
TRBV7-2,TRBJ2-3,ASSQRYTQY
TRBV7-2,TRBJ2-7,ASSLGGGIAHYEQY
TRBV5-6,TRBJ1-4,ASARAFTEKLF
TRBV30,TRBJ1-6,AWTQGAGNSPLH
TRBV7-9,TRBJ1-5,ASSLGRVRDQPQH
TRBV29-1,TRBJ1-1,SAKNGAGTEAF
TRBV11-2,TRBJ2-1,ASSPGTGGSYNEQF
TRBV6-5,TRBJ2-5,ASSYLNSQETQY
TRBV11-3,TRBJ2-3,ASSPGQGFTDTQY
TRBV19,TRBJ1-5,ASSNEGNQPQH
TRBV19,TRBJ2-3,ASSWGRDTDTQY